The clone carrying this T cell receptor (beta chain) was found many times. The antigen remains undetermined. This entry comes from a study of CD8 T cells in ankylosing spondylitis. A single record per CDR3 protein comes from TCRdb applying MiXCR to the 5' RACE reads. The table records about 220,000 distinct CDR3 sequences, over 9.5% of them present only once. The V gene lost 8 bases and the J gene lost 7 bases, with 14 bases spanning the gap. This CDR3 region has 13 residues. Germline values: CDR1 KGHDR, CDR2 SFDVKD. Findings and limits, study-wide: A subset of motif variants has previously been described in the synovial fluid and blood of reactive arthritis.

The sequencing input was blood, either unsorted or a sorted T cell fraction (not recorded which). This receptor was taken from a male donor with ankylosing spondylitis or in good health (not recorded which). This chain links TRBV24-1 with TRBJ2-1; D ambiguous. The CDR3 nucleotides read TGTGCCACCACGGCATTTTTAGGGAATGAGCAGTTCTTC. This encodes CATTAFLGNEQFF.